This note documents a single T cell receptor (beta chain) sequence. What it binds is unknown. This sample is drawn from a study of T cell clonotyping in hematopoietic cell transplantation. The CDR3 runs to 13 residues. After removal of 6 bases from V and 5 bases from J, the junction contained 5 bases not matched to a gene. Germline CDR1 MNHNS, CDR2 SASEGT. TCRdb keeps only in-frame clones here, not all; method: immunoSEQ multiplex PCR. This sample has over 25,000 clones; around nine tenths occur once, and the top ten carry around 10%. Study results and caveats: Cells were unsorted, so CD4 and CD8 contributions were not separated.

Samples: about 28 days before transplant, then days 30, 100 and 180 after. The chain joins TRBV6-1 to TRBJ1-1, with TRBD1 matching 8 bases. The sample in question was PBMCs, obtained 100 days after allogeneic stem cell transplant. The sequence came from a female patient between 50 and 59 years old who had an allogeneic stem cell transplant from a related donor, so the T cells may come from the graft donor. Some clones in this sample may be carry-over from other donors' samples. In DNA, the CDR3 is TGTGCCAGCAGAAAGACAGGGGTGACTGAAGCTTTCTTT. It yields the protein CASRKTGVTEAFF.